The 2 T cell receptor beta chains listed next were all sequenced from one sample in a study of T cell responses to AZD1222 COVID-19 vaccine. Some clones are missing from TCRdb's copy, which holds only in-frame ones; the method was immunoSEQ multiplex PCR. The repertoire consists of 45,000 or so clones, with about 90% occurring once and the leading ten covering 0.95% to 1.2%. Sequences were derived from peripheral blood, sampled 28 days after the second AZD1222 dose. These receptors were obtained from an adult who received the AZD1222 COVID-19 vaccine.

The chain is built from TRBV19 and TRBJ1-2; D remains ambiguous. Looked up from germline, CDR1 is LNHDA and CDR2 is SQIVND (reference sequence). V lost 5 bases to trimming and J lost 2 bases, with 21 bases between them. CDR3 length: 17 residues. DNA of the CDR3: TGTGCCAGTAGTGACCTCAATCGGCGCGTTGGGAACTATGGCTACACCTTC. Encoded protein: CASSDLNRRVGNYGYTF.

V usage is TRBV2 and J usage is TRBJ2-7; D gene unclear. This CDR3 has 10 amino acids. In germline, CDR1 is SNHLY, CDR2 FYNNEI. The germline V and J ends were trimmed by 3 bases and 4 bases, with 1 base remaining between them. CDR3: CASSEYEQYF. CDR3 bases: TGTGCCAGCAGTGAGTACGAGCAGTACTTC.